This TCR beta chain derives from a study of blood T cell repertoires in COVID-19. Trimming cost V 1 base and J 4 bases, with 14 bases left between them. The CDR3 length is 15 residues. Germline V gives CDR1 SGHRS, CDR2 YFSETQ. The table came from immunoSEQ multiplex PCR; TCRdb's copy has only in-frame clones and leaves some out. The sample has 130,000 to 150,000 clones, about 79% seen once. This chain uses TRBV5-1 with TRBJ1-1; perhaps TRBD1 as D (5 bases). The sequencing sample was made of PBMCs or T cells enriched from blood (not recorded which). The sequence derives from a man aged 45-65 years who had recovered from COVID-19. The CDR3 here is CASSLNMGLITEAFF. The CDR3 region has the DNA TGCGCCAGCAGCTTGAACATGGGACTAATCACTGAAGCTTTCTTT.